The sequence of this TCR beta chain was determined in a study of T-cell memory formation after mild COVID-19. In the study overall: TCR clusters were mostly donor specific. Findings and caveats of the study: Several responding clones turned up in pre-infection memory, indicating that cross-reactive memory may have taken part. Confirmation of SARS-CoV-2 specificity was lacking for second-wave clones peaking day 37.

As regards this clonotype: Its antigen is not identified.

The CDR3 length is 14 residues. Germline CDR1 reads KGHSH; CDR2 reads LQKENI. The ends were cut back, 6 bases at V and 2 bases at J, with 11 bases in the middle. Libraries for TCRalpha and TCRbeta carried sample barcodes and unique molecular identifiers via 5'RACE. TCRdb reprocessed the 5' RACE reads with MiXCR, giving one entry per CDR3 protein. The table lists around 310,000 distinct CDR3 sequences, around 15% of them singletons. This receptor was obtained from a man aged 18 to 30 who had mild COVID-19 (a few samples of this study predate the infection). Cell type and time point are not known. The sample was PBMCs or a T cell subset sorted from them (not recorded which). This sequence joins TRBV18 and TRBJ1-5; TRBD1 is a possible D gene (6 bases). The CDR3 here is CASSEGVGNQPQHF. The CDR3 nucleotides are TGTGCCAGCTCCGAGGGGGTGGGCAATCAGCCCCAGCATTTT.